Ten or more counts support the clone carrying this TCR beta chain. The antigen is not known. This entry is derived from a study of T cells after yellow fever vaccination. Germline CDR1 reads SGHRS; CDR2 reads YFSETQ. This CDR3 has 16 residues. Trimming cost V 0 bases and J 5 bases; bases outside gene matches: 5. TCRdb redid the calling of the 5' RACE reads with MiXCR, one entry per CDR3 protein. The sample includes 300,000 to 350,000 distinct CDR3 sequences, 3.5% to 4.5% of them seen just once. Study-wide findings and caveats: Contaminating bulk clonotypes could be abundant in FACS-sorted repertoires.

This clonotype originated in a man between 18 and 35 years old who received the YFV17D yellow fever vaccine. Here the sequenced sample was PBMCs, taken 15 days after the yellow fever booster vaccination. V gene TRBV5-1 combines with J gene TRBJ2-5; 12 bases agree with TRBD2. As DNA, the CDR3 is TGCGCCAGCAGCTTGGAAAGACTAGCGGGAGCGGAGACCCAGTACTTC. Translating it yields CASSLERLAGAETQYF.